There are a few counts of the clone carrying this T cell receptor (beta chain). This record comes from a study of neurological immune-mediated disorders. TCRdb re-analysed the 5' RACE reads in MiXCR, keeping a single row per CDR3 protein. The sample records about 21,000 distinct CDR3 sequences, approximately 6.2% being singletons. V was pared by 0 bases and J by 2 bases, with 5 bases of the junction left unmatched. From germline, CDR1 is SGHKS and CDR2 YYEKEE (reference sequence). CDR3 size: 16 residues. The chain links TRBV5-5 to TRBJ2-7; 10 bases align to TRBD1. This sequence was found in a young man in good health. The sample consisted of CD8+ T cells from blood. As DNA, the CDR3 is TGTGCCAGCAGCTTGGGCTGGACAGGGGGACCCTACGAGCAGTACTTC. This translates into CASSLGWTGGPYEQYF.